Each of the 7 T cell receptor beta chains below was sequenced from the same sample in a study of blood T cell repertoires in COVID-19. The data were produced by immunoSEQ multiplex PCR, yet TCRdb's version contains in-frame clones alone and is incomplete. In the table there are tens of thousands of clones, approximately 78% of which are singletons. Specimen: peripheral blood. These receptor sequences come from a man aged 55 to 70 with COVID-19, enrolled during active disease.

V usage is TRBV7-3 and J usage is TRBJ2-1; 12 positions agree with TRBD2. The junction had 11 bases not matched to a gene; V was cut back by 4 bases and J by 10 bases. The CDR3 length is 16 residues. Germline V lookup: CDR1 SGHTA, CDR2 FQGTGA. CDR3 nucleotide sequence: TGTGCCAGCAGCTCAGACCTAGCGGGAGGGGGCGGCGAGCAGTTCTTC. This sequence encodes CASSSDLAGGGGEQFF.

The rearrangement links TRBV5-5 to TRBJ2-1, with TRBD2 identical over 14 bases. Germline CDR1 is SGHKS and CDR2 is YYEKEE (reference sequence). The V and J ends lost 4 bases and 4 bases, in that order; junction bases with no gene match: 7. The CDR3 spans 17 residues. CDR3 amino acids: CASSGGTSGRSYNEQFF. The DNA of the CDR3 is TGTGCCAGCAGCGGCGGGACTAGCGGGAGATCTTACAATGAGCAGTTCTTC. Full variable domain (outside the CDR3, taken from reference TRBV5-5 and TRBJ2-1): DAGVTQSPTHLIKTRGQQVTLRCSPISGHKSVSWYQQVLGQGPQFIFQYYEKEERGRGNFPDRFSARQFPNYSSELNVNALLLGDSALYLCASSGGTSGRSYNEQFFGPGTRLTVL.

The genes are TRBV30 and TRBJ1-4, with a possible D match to TRBD1 (5 bases). Trimming cost V 0 bases and J 2 bases, with 7 bases left between them. The CDR3 covers 14 residues. The germline CDR1 and CDR2 sequences are GTSNPN and SVGIG (reference sequence). The CDR3 region is CAWSVPGTNEKLFF. In DNA form, the CDR3 reads TGTGCCTGGAGTGTACCAGGGACTAATGAAAAACTGTTTTTT.

The chain has TRBV7-9 and TRBJ2-1, with 15 bases fitting TRBD2. This CDR3 is 19 amino acids long. With 4 bases clipped from V and 6 bases from J, the junction kept 13 bases outside the gene matches. Germline V CDR1 and CDR2: SEHNR, FQNEAQ (reference sequence). The DNA for the CDR3 is TGTGCCAGCAGCTCGCCGGGACTAGCGGGGGGATCCCCTACCAATGAGCAGTTCTTC. This translates into CASSSPGLAGGSPTNEQFF.

The chain is built from TRBV24-1 and TRBJ2-2, with TRBD2 identical over 8 bases. V lost 7 bases and J lost 5; bases outside the gene matches: 2. The CDR3 consists of 13 residues. Germline loops: CDR1 KGHDR, CDR2 SFDVKD. CDR3 nucleotides: TGTGCCACCAGAGGCGGGGGGACCGGGGAGCTGTTTTTT. Residues: CATRGGGTGELFF.

The V gene is TRBV27, the J gene TRBJ1-5, with 7 bases aligning to TRBD1. CDR1 is MNHEY, CDR2 SMNVEV, per germline (reference sequence). V lost 5 bases, J lost 6 bases, and 7 bases stayed unmatched. The CDR3 covers 14 residues. CDR3: CASSPTGIAQPQHF. CDR3 coding DNA: TGTGCCAGCAGTCCGACAGGGATTGCTCAGCCCCAGCATTTT.

The chain links TRBV6-4 to TRBJ1-2; D not certain. Trimming took 5 bases from V and 2 from J, leaving 12 bases between them. Per the germline V gene, CDR1 is MRHNA and CDR2 is SNTAGT. There are 14 residues in the CDR3. CDR3 loop: CASSKEPGNYGYTF. For the CDR3, the DNA is TGTGCCAGCAGTAAGGAGCCGGGGAACTATGGCTACACCTTC.